The present T cell receptor (beta chain) was sequenced within a study of Tregs in tolerant kidney transplant recipients. Study outcomes and limitations: Expanding Tregs on activated donor B cells appeared to best identify donor-specific TCRbeta clones. In tolerant patients, donor-specific Tregs outgrew total Tregs, suggesting antigen-driven expansion. Few patients were studied, so findings need validation in larger groups.

Mixed chimerism was transient after nonmyeloablative marrow transplants from related graft donors. Unstimulated Tregs (CD4+CD25+CD127-) and CD4+CD25- non-Tregs were sorted from PBMCs. Note on this clone: Its specificity is not known.

Method: immunoSEQ multiplex PCR; TCRdb's copy keeps in-frame clones and lacks some. There are about 50,000 clones in the sample; over 85% occur only once, and roughly 15% lies in the top ten. This CDR3 spans 14 amino acids. Germline V gives CDR1 LNHDA, CDR2 SQIVND (reference sequence). Trimming at V came to 6 bases and at J to 1 base, leaving 2 bases not matched to a gene. The TCR comes from a human patient who received a combined kidney and bone marrow transplant. The T cells may come from the graft donor. This chain uses TRBV19 with TRBJ2-3; 9 bases are shared with TRBD1. The sequenced sample was CD8+ T cells from blood (PBMCs), obtained 12 months after the transplant. The CDR3 nucleotides read TGTGCCAGTAGCCGGGACAGGGGCACAGATACGCAGTATTTT. Its translation: CASSRDRGTDTQYF.